What follows are 6 T cell receptor beta chains derived from one specimen sequenced in a study of OX40 agonist ivuxolimab in advanced cancers. Assay used: immunoSEQ multiplex PCR; TCRdb lists only in-frame clones, some missing. The sample carries approximately 41,000 clones, around 81% recorded once. Specimen: CD4+ or CD8+ T cells sorted from blood, collected in a trial of the OX40 agonist ivuxolimab. These receptors were obtained from an adult with an advanced solid tumor such as melanoma, head and neck, liver or kidney cancer.

This clone was seen a single time. J is TRBJ2-2 and V is TRBV7-2, with 14 bases aligning to TRBD2. V gave up 3 bases and J gave up 8 bases; unmatched junction bases: 5. The CDR3 runs 16 residues. Germline loops: CDR1 SGHTA, CDR2 FQGNSA. CDR3 nucleotides: TGTGCCAGCAGCTTTGGACTAGCGGGAGGTTTTGGGGAGCTGTTTTTT. Translating gives CASSFGLAGGFGELFF.

This clone has just one count. V is TRBV14 and J is TRBJ2-7; no reliable D call. V was clipped by 3 bases and J by 4 bases, with 7 bases between them. CDR3 length equals 12 residues. The V gene's germline CDR1 is SGHDN and CDR2 FVKESK. The CDR3 sequence is CASSHIKYEQYF. The CDR3 DNA reads as TGTGCCAGCAGCCACATAAAATACGAGCAGTACTTC. Combining the CDR3 with reference TRBV14 and TRBJ2-7 gives the whole variable domain EAGVTQFPSHSVIEKGQTVTLRCDPISGHDNLYWYRRVMGKEIKFLLHFVKESKQDESGMPNNRFLAERTGGTYSTLKVQPAELEDSGVYFCASSHIKYEQYFGPGTRLTVT.

The chain recombines TRBV25-1 with TRBJ2-7; D might be TRBD1 or TRBD2, each matching 6 bases. The CDR3 length is 12 residues. Looked up from germline, CDR1 is MGHDK and CDR2 is SYGVNS. Trimming took off 6 bases at V and 4 bases at J, with 10 bases between the two ends. Here the CDR3 reads CASSLGGYEQYF. CDR3 coding DNA: TGTGCCAGCAGCCTAGGGGGGTACGAGCAGTACTTC.

The chain recombines TRBV7-9 with TRBJ1-3; D not resolved. Germline V lookup: CDR1 SEHNR, CDR2 FQNEAQ (reference sequence). The CDR3 is made up of 15 amino acids. Trimming took 5 bases from V and 0 from J, leaving 11 bases between them. The CDR3: CASSLTSHSGNTIYF. The CDR3 DNA reads TGTGCCAGCAGCCTGACAAGTCACTCTGGAAACACCATATATTTT. Full variable domain (remainder filled in from reference TRBV7-9 and TRBJ1-3): DTGVSQNPRHKITKRGQNVTFRCDPISEHNRLYWYRQTLGQGPEFLTYFQNEAQLEKSRLLSDRFSAERPKGSFSTLEIQRTEQGDSAMYLCASSLTSHSGNTIYFGEGSWLTVV.

The rearrangement links TRBV6-5 to TRBJ1-2; D uncertain. The V and J ends lost 8 bases and 8 bases respectively, with 12 bases between them. The CDR3 runs to 11 residues. The germline gives CDR1 MNHEY, CDR2 SVGAGI. CDR3 amino acids: CASSPFAGYTF. CDR3 sequence (DNA): TGTGCCAGCTCCCCGTTTGCAGGCTACACCTTC.

The genes are TRBV7-3 and TRBJ2-7; D might be TRBD1 or TRBD2, each matching 5 bases. Trimming took 3 bases from V and 0 from J, leaving 12 bases between them. CDR3 length: 15 amino acids. Germline values: CDR1 SGHTA, CDR2 FQGTGA. CDR3 protein: CASSFDRDPSYEQYF. CDR3 DNA sequence: TGTGCCAGCAGCTTCGACCGGGACCCCTCCTACGAGCAGTACTTC.